The source of this T cell receptor (beta chain) is a study of T cell responses to AZD1222 COVID-19 vaccine. Study summary: Both about-4-week and about-12-week second-dose recipients were combined.

The V gene's germline CDR1 is SEHNR and CDR2 FQNEAQ (reference sequence). This CDR3 comprises 15 residues. The ends were cut back, 4 bases at V and 1 base at J, with 13 bases in the middle. Details on this clone: No antigen is known for it.

General study points: Repertoire collection took place solely once the T cell response had peaked. There were vaccine-associated CD4 TCRs across spike, dominant at 160-218 and 743-854. Clonal diversity may have been underestimated in mostly white British donors.

Here immunoSEQ multiplex PCR was the method, and the copy in TCRdb shows in-frame clones only, minus some. The data contain approximately 110,000 clones, more than 85% of them seen just once; the ten biggest clones take up about 1.2%. This TCR was recovered from an adult in good health. This sample comprised peripheral blood, obtained on day 0 of AZD1222 vaccination. The rearrangement uses TRBV7-9 and TRBJ1-1; maybe TRBD1 (5 bases). The CDR3 DNA follows: TGTGCCAGCAGCTCAGGGACTCGAGGGAACACTGAAGCTTTCTTT. This gives the protein CASSSGTRGNTEAFF. The whole variable domain, filled in from reference TRBV7-9 and TRBJ1-1, reads DTGVSQNPRHKITKRGQNVTFRCDPISEHNRLYWYRQTLGQGPEFLTYFQNEAQLEKSRLLSDRFSAERPKGSFSTLEIQRTEQGDSAMYLCASSSGTRGNTEAFFGQGTRLTVV.